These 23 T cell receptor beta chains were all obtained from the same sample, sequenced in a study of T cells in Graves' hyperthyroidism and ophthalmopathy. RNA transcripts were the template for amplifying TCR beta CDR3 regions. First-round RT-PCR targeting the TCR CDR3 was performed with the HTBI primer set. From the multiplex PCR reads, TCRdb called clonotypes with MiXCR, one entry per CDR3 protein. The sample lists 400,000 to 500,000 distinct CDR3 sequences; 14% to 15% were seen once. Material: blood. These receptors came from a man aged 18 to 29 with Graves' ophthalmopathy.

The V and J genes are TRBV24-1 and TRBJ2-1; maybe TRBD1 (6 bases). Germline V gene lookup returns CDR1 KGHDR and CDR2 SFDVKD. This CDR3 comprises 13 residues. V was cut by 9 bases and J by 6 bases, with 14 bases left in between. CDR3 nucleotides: TGTGCCACCGGAGAGGACAGTACCAATGAGCAGTTCTTC. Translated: CATGEDSTNEQFF.

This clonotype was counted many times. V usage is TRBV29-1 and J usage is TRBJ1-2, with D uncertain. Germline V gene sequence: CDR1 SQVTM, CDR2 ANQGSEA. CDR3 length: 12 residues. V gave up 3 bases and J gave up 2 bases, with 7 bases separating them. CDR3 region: CSVEGTNYGYTF. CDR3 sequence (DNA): TGCAGCGTTGAGGGAACAAACTATGGCTACACCTTC.

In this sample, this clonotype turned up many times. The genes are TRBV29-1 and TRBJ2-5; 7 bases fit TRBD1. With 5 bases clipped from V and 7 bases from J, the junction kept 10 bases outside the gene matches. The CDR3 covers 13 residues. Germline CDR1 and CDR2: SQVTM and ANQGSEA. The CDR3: CSVTGTGDATQYF. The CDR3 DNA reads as TGCAGCGTTACCGGTACAGGGGATGCGACCCAGTACTTC.

The CDR3: CASSLGVSGGAHEQYF. The CDR3 nucleotides read TGTGCCAGCAGCTTGGGTGTTTCGGGGGGGGCTCACGAGCAGTACTTC. The J gene is TRBJ2-7, the V gene TRBV7-9, with 8 bases lining up with TRBD2. The V gene's germline CDR1 is SEHNR and CDR2 FQNEAQ (reference sequence). V gave up 3 bases and J gave up 5 bases; unmatched junction bases: 12. There are 16 residues in the CDR3.

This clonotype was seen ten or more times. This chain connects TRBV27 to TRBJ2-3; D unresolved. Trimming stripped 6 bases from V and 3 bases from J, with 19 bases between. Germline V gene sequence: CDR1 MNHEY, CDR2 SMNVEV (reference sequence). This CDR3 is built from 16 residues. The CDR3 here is CASSQSALGYTDTQYF. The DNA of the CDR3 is TGTGCCAGCAGCCAATCGGCCCTAGGGTATACAGATACGCAGTATTTT.

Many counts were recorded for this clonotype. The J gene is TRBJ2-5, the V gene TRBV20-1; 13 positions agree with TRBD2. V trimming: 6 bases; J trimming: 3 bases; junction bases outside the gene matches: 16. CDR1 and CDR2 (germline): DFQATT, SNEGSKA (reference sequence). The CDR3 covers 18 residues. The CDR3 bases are TGCAGTGCCATCGAAGGACTAGCGGGAGAGGTGGATGAAGAGACCCAGTACTTC. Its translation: CSAIEGLAGEVDEETQYF.

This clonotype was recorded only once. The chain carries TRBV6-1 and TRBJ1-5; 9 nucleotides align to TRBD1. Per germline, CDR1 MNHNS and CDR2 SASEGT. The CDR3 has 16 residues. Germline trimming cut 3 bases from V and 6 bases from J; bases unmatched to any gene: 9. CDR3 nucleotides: TGTGCCAGCAGTGAGATGTACAGGGGGCGCCTTCAGCCCCAGCATTTT. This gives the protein CASSEMYRGRLQPQHF.

CDR3 amino acids: CTLKGAGDEQFF. The CDR3 DNA reads TGCACCCTAAAGGGGGCGGGTGATGAGCAGTTCTTC. The chain uses TRBV29-1 and TRBJ2-1; the match to TRBD1 covers 7 bases. This CDR3 is 12 amino acids long. In germline, CDR1 is SQVTM, CDR2 ANQGSEA.

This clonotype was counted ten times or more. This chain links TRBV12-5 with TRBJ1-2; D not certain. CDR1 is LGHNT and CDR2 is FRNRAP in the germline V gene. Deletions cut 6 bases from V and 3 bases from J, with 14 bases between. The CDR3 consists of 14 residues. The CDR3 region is CASGDRDIDYGYTF. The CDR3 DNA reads TGTGCTAGTGGGGACCGCGACATTGACTATGGCTACACCTTC.

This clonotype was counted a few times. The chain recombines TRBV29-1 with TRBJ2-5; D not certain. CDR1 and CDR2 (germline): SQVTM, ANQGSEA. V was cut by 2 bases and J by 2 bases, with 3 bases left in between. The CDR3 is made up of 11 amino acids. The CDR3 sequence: CSVEPQETQYF. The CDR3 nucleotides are TGCAGCGTTGAACCTCAAGAGACCCAGTACTTC.

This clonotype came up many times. The CDR3 reads CASSLDSANSPLHF. The CDR3 coding sequence is TGTGCCAGCAGCTTGGACAGCGCCAATTCACCCCTCCACTTT. The rearrangement joins TRBV5-8 to TRBJ1-6; D is undetermined. V shed 0 bases and J shed 7 bases, with 8 bases lying between them. The length of the CDR3 is 14 residues. Germline CDR1 reads SGHTS; CDR2 reads YDEGEE. Together with reference TRBV5-8 and TRBJ1-6, the CDR3 gives the full variable domain: EAGVTQSPTHLIKTRGQQATLRCSPISGHTSVYWYQQALGLGLQFLLWYDEGEERNRGNFPPRFSGRQFPNYSSELNVNALELEDSALYLCASSLDSANSPLHFGNGTRLTVT.

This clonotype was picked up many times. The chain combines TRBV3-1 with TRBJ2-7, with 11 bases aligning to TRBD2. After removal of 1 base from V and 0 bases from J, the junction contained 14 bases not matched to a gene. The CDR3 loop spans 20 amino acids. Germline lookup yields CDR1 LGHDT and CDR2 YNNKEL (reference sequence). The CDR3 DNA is TGTGCCAGCAGCCAAGGGACTAGCGGGCTCCTGGGAGTCGGCTCCTACGAGCAGTACTTC. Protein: CASSQGTSGLLGVGSYEQYF.

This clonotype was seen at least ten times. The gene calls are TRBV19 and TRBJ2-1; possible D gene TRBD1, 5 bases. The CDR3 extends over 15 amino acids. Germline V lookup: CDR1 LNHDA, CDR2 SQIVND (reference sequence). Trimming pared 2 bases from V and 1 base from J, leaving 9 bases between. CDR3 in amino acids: CASSIRGGSYNEQFF. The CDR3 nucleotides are TGTGCCAGTAGTATAAGGGGCGGTTCCTACAATGAGCAGTTCTTC.

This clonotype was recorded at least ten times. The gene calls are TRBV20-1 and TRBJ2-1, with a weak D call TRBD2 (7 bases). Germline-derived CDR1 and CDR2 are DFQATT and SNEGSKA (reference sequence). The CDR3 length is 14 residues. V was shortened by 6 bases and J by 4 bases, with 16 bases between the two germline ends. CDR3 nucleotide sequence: TGCAGTGCGGCTGCGGGGGCCCTTTACAATGAGCAGTTCTTC. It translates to CSAAAGALYNEQFF.

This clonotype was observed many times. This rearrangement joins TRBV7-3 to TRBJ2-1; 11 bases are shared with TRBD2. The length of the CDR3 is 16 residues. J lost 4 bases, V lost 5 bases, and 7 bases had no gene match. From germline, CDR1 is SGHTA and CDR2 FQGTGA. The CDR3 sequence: CASSPTGTSGYNEQFF. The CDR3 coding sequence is TGTGCCAGCAGCCCAACCGGGACTAGCGGTTACAATGAGCAGTTCTTC. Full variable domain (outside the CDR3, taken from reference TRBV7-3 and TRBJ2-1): GAGVSQTPSNKVTEKGKYVELRCDPISGHTALYWYRQSLGQGPEFLIYFQGTGAADDSGLPNDRFFAVRPEGSVSTLKIQRTERGDSAVYLCASSPTGTSGYNEQFFGPGTRLTVL.

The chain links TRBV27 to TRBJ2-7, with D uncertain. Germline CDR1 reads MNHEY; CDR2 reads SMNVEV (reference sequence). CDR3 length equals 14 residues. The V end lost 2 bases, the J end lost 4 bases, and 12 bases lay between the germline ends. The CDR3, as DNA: TGTGCCAGCAGTTTAGGGCAGTCGGGTTACGAGCAGTACTTC. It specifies CASSLGQSGYEQYF.

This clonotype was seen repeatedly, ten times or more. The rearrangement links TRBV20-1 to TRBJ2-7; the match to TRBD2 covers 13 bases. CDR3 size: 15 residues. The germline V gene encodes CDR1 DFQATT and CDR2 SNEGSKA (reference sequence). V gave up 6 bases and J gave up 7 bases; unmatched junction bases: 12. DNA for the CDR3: TGCAGTGCGGGACAGAACGAGGGACTAGCGGGGGAGCAGTACTTC. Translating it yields CSAGQNEGLAGEQYF.

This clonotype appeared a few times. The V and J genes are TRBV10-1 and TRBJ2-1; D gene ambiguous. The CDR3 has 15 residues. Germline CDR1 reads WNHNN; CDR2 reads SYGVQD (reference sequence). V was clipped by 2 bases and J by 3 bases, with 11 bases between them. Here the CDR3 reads CASSEPAKGYNEQFF. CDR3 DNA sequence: TGCGCCAGCAGTGAGCCGGCTAAGGGCTACAATGAGCAGTTCTTC.

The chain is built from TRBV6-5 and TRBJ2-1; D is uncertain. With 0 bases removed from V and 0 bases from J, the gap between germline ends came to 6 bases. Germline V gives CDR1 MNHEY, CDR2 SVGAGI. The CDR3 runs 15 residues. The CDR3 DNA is TGTGCCAGCAGTTACTCGCGGAGCTCCTACAATGAGCAGTTCTTC. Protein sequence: CASSYSRSSYNEQFF.

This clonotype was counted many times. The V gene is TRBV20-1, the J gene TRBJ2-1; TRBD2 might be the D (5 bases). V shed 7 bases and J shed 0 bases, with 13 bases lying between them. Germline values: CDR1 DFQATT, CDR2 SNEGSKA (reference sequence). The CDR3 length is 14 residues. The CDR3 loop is CSVATGGSYNEQFF. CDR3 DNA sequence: TGCAGTGTAGCGACTGGAGGCTCCTACAATGAGCAGTTCTTC.

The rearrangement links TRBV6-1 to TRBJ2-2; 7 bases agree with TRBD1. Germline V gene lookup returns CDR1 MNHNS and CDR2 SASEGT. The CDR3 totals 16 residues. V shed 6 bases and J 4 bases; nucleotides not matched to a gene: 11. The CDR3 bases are TGTGCCAGCAGGGGCTTGGGACAGAAATTCACCGGGGAGCTGTTTTTT. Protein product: CASRGLGQKFTGELFF.

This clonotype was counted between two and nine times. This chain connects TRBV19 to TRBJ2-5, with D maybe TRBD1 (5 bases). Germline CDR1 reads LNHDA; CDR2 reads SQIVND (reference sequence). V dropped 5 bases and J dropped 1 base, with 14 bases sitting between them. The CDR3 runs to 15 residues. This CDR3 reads CASSAFRQRQETQYF. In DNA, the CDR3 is TGTGCCAGTAGTGCCTTCCGACAGCGCCAAGAGACCCAGTACTTC. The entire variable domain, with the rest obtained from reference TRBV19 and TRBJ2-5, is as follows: DGGITQSPKYLFRKEGQNVTLSCEQNLNHDAMYWYRQDPGQGLRLIYYSQIVNDFQKGDIAEGYSVSREKKESFPLTVTSAQKNPTAFYLCASSAFRQRQETQYFGPGTRLLVL.

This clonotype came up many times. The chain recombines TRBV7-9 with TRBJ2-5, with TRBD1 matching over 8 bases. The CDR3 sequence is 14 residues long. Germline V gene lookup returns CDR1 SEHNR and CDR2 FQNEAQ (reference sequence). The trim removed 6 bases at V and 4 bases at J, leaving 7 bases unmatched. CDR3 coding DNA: TGTGCCAGCAGTCAAGGACAGGGAAGAGAGACCCAGTACTTC. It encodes CASSQGQGRETQYF.